This T cell receptor beta chain was identified in a study of T-cell reconstitution after alpha-beta-depleted transplantation in children. Study outcomes and limitations: Several hundred expanded graft clones reportedly gave rise to the alpha-beta T cells present about two months after transplant. The origin of high day-60 TCRbeta diversity in some patients lay in surviving recipient T cells and thymic progenitors. When one year had passed after transplant, most T-cell counts and diversity came from newly produced T cells.

TCRbeta library preparation incorporated unique molecular identifiers. One entry per CDR3 protein results from TCRdb running MiXCR on the PCR reads. The sample gives about 250,000 distinct CDR3 sequences, about 24% of which show up once; about 4.8% is in the top ten. The germline CDR1 and CDR2 sequences are SGHTA and FQGNSA. V shed 7 bases, J shed 2 bases, and the junction held 4 bases outside the gene matches. The CDR3 covers 14 residues. There are a few counts of this clonotype. Its specificity is not known. This receptor was taken from a female patient between 2 and 15 years old who had a stem cell transplant for congenital amegakaryocytic thrombocytopenia, so the T cells may come from the graft donor. The sequenced sample was PBMCs, mostly from graft donor cells, obtained 360 days after TCRalphabeta/CD19-depleted stem cell transplant. This chain links TRBV7-2 with TRBJ2-2, with 7 bases identical to TRBD2. The CDR3 here is CASTPGLNTGELFF. CDR3 nucleotides: TGTGCCAGCACTCCGGGACTAAACACCGGGGAGCTGTTTTTT.